The clone carrying this T cell receptor (beta chain) was detected only a few times. No antigen is known for it. This CDR3 spans 16 amino acids. CDR1 is SGHTA, CDR2 FQGNSA, per germline. V was shortened by 2 bases and J by 2 bases, with 13 bases between the two germline ends. Multiplex PCR with 32 V and 13 J primers amplified TCR beta CDR3. Via MiXCR, TCRdb re-called the multiplex PCR reads, giving one row per CDR3 protein. This sample has under 13,000 distinct CDR3 sequences, with approximately 20% found just once. This sample stems from a study of immune heterogeneity within non-small cell lung tumors. About the study: The tumor set comprised several squamous cell carcinomas and around ten non-squamous carcinomas (plus 1 not otherwise specified). Study results and caveats: With an R of 0.3 to 0.35, local T-cell clonality correlated moderately but significantly with local tumor mutational burden. Individual patients' high-frequency T-cell receptor beta clonotypes were largely distinct from one another.

Bulk tumor gDNA, 550 to 600 ng per sample, served as the TCR template. Taken during surgery, several biopsies per primary tumor were spaced as far apart as possible within the tumor mass. The study enrolled patients with untreated, newly diagnosed non-small cell lung cancer who underwent curative surgery. The receptor comes from a man aged 55-75 years with non-small cell lung cancer. J is TRBJ1-3 and V is TRBV7-2, with a tentative D call TRBD1 (5 bases). Sequences were obtained from lung tumor tissue. The CDR3 is CASSLISGFAGNTIYF. CDR3 coding DNA: TGTGCCAGCAGCTTAATCTCAGGGTTCGCTGGAAACACCATATATTTT.